The 22 T cell receptor beta chains given below trace back to one sample, sequenced in a study of T cells in Graves' hyperthyroidism and ophthalmopathy. The TCR beta CDR3 regions underwent amplification using RNA transcripts as the source. The HTBI primer set was used in a first-round RT-PCR of the TCR CDR3. TCRdb re-derived calls from the multiplex PCR reads in MiXCR, one entry per CDR3 protein. The table shows some 570,000 distinct CDR3 sequences, with 12% to 15% occurring only once. Sequencing was done on a sample of blood. The source is a woman under 30 with Graves' ophthalmopathy.

The chain has TRBV7-8 and TRBJ2-7; 11 positions agree with TRBD1. The CDR3 runs to 15 residues. Trimming cost V 4 bases and J 4 bases; bases outside gene matches: 6. Germline values: CDR1 SGHVS, CDR2 FQNEAQ. The CDR3, as DNA: TGTGCCAGCAGCTGGACAGGGGGCGAGATATACGAGCAGTACTTC. Its translation: CASSWTGGEIYEQYF.

This chain joins TRBV4-1 and TRBJ2-7; 12 nucleotides agree with TRBD2. The germline gives CDR1 MGHRA, CDR2 YSYEKL. J gave up 3 bases and V 1 base, and 4 bases lay outside the gene matches. CDR3 length equals 16 residues. Here the CDR3 DNA reads TGCGCCAGCAGCCAAGGTTTGACTAGCGGGAGCTACGAGCAGTACTTC. Translating gives CASSQGLTSGSYEQYF.

Ten or more counts support this clonotype. The genes are TRBV6-2 or TRBV6-3 and TRBJ2-1; no clear D gene. The CDR3 has 12 residues. Germline-derived CDR1 and CDR2 are MNHEY and SVGEGT. The V gene lost 2 bases and the J gene lost 3 bases, with 2 bases spanning the gap. CDR3 loop: CASSYSYNEQFF. In DNA, the CDR3 is TGTGCCAGCAGTTACAGCTACAATGAGCAGTTCTTC.

The V and J genes are TRBV15 and TRBJ2-3, with a tentative D call TRBD1 (6 bases). From germline, CDR1 is LNHNV and CDR2 YYDKDF (reference sequence). CDR3 size: 17 residues. V was trimmed by 2 bases and J by 6 bases, leaving 21 bases between them. In DNA form, the CDR3 reads TGTGCCACCAGCAGATCCCCTCGAGGGACAACCCCGGATACGCAGTATTTT. Translating gives CATSRSPRGTTPDTQYF.

This clonotype was seen at least ten times. The V and J genes are TRBV6-2 or TRBV6-3 and TRBJ2-2; 13 bases align to TRBD2. The CDR3 has 19 amino acids. Per the germline V gene, CDR1 is MNHEY and CDR2 is SVGEGT. V lost 6 bases, J lost 4 bases, and 14 bases stayed unmatched. The CDR3 loop is CASRFEVTSGRPSTGELFF. CDR3 nucleotide sequence: TGTGCCAGCAGATTCGAAGTGACTAGCGGGAGGCCGAGCACCGGGGAGCTGTTTTTT.

This clonotype was detected a few times. V gene TRBV14 combines with J gene TRBJ2-2; TRBD2 matches at 8 bases. Germline values: CDR1 SGHDN, CDR2 FVKESK. V lost 1 base to trimming and J lost 3 bases; unmatched junction nucleotides: 7. The length of the CDR3 is 17 residues. As DNA, the CDR3 is TGTGCCAGCAGCCAAGTTTCGGGAGGGCCGTACACCGGGGAGCTGTTTTTT. Translated, it gives CASSQVSGGPYTGELFF.

Many counts were recorded for this clonotype. The J gene is TRBJ2-1, the V gene TRBV6-5; D is uncertain. Trimming stripped 0 bases from V and 6 bases from J, with 9 bases between. This CDR3 has 14 residues. Germline V lookup: CDR1 MNHEY, CDR2 SVGAGI. DNA of the CDR3: TGTGCCAGCAGTTACTCGGGCCCTAGCAATGAGCAGTTCTTC. This encodes CASSYSGPSNEQFF.

With regard to this clonotype: One end of the junction does not line up with germline, which may come from a read error. This chain uses TRBV12-3 or TRBV12-4 with TRBJ2-3, with unresolved D. The CDR3 loop spans 12 amino acids. CDR3: CATSDPAWTQYF. The CDR3 DNA reads as TGTGCCACCAGTGATCCTGCGTGGACGCAGTATTTT.

This clonotype was detected a few times. V and J are TRBV20-1 and TRBJ2-1; 13 nucleotides line up with TRBD2. Germline loops: CDR1 DFQATT, CDR2 SNEGSKA (reference sequence). The V and J ends lost 8 bases and 4 bases, in that order; junction bases with no gene match: 17. This CDR3 has 18 residues. CDR3 in DNA: TGCAGTCTACCCCCGGGACTAGCGGGACCGGGGACTTACAATGAGCAGTTCTTC. Its protein is CSLPPGLAGPGTYNEQFF.

This clonotype was counted ten times or more. The gene calls are TRBV7-8 and TRBJ2-7; 9 bases agree with TRBD1. Germline V gene data show CDR1 as SGHVS and CDR2 as FQNEAQ. J lost 5 bases, V lost 0 bases, and 11 bases had no gene match. The CDR3 spans 17 residues. Written as DNA, the CDR3 is TGTGCCAGCAGCTTAGCCGCCCCGGGACAGGGTGTACACGAGCAGTACTTC. The encoded protein is CASSLAAPGQGVHEQYF.

This clonotype was seen at least ten times. This sequence joins TRBV6-1 and TRBJ2-1; D may be TRBD2 (5 bases). There are 14 residues in the CDR3. V was cut by 5 bases and J by 5 bases, with 13 bases left in between. Germline loops: CDR1 MNHNS, CDR2 SASEGT. The CDR3 sequence: CASSSPAEHNEQFF. The DNA for the CDR3 is TGTGCCAGCAGTTCCCCAGCGGAACACAATGAGCAGTTCTTC.

This clonotype was seen a few times. V is TRBV20-1 and J is TRBJ2-1, with 10 bases that match TRBD2. The germline gives CDR1 DFQATT, CDR2 SNEGSKA (reference sequence). CDR3 length: 16 amino acids. V dropped 0 bases and J dropped 7; count of bases not matched to a gene: 9. The CDR3 region has the DNA TGCAGTGCTAGAGATCGCCTCCTAGCGGGAGCTAATGAGCAGTTCTTC. Translation gives CSARDRLLAGANEQFF.

To note about this clonotype: A much larger clone differs from this one at a single base, so this may be a read error. The chain links TRBV6-1 to TRBJ2-2, with a weak D call TRBD2 (5 bases). The length of the CDR3 is 14 residues. Germline lookup yields CDR1 MNHNS and CDR2 SASEGT. The CDR3 region has the DNA TGTGCCAGCAGTCAGGATCCGTGGACCGGGGAGCCGTTTTTT. It is translated as CASSQDPWTGEPFF.

J is TRBJ2-2 and V is TRBV4-1; tentatively, D is TRBD1 or TRBD2 (5 bases each). In germline, CDR1 is MGHRA, CDR2 YSYEKL. V was cut by 3 bases and J by 5 bases, with 19 bases left in between. There are 17 residues in the CDR3. CDR3 sequence reads: CASSHPLGGGGTGELFF. For the CDR3, the DNA is TGCGCCAGCAGCCACCCCCTTGGGGGTGGGGGAACCGGGGAGCTGTTTTTT.

This clonotype was found many times. The chain is built from TRBV28 and TRBJ1-1; weak D call: TRBD1 (5 bases). CDR1 and CDR2 from the germline V gene are MDHEN and SYDVKM. This CDR3 is built from 14 residues. Trimming left V 7 bases short and J 3 bases short, with 15 bases between. The CDR3 region has the DNA TGTGCCAGCATCCCGGGGCCGAGAGACACTGAAGCTTTCTTT. Protein product: CASIPGPRDTEAFF.

The chain is built from TRBV5-4 and TRBJ2-1; TRBD2 matches at 11 bases. V dropped 3 bases and J dropped 5; count of bases not matched to a gene: 7. Germline V CDR1 and CDR2: SGHNT, YYREEE (reference sequence). The CDR3 consists of 16 residues. DNA for the CDR3: TGTGCCAGCAGCTCAACTAGCGGGAGTATCGACAATGAGCAGTTCTTC. Protein: CASSSTSGSIDNEQFF.

This clonotype was counted many times. V usage is TRBV30 and J usage is TRBJ1-1, with D unclear. The CDR3 length is 12 residues. Looked up from germline, CDR1 is GTSNPN and CDR2 is SVGIG (reference sequence). V gave up 3 bases and J gave up 1 base, with 6 bases separating them. The DNA for the CDR3 is TGTGCCTGGAGCCTTGGGAACACTGAAGCTTTCTTT. It translates to CAWSLGNTEAFF.

This clonotype came up many times. The J gene is TRBJ1-2, the V gene TRBV27, with D uncertain. Germline CDR1 MNHEY, CDR2 SMNVEV (reference sequence). Trimming removed 3 bases from V and 0 bases from J, with 5 bases in between. The CDR3 runs 13 residues. CDR3 in DNA: TGTGCCAGCAGTTTTGGGGCTAACTATGGCTACACCTTC. Translation: CASSFGANYGYTF.

This clonotype was recorded many times. The chain has TRBV6-1 and TRBJ2-6, with D hard to call. This CDR3 comprises 15 residues. The ends were cut back, 4 bases at V and 0 bases at J, with 7 bases in the middle. Germline CDR1 MNHNS, CDR2 SASEGT. CDR3 sequence (DNA): TGTGCCAGCAGTGTCAGAATCTCTGGGGCCAACGTCCTGACTTTC. This encodes CASSVRISGANVLTF.

This clonotype was recorded many times. This rearrangement joins TRBV28 to TRBJ2-3; tentative D call: TRBD2 (5 bases). Between the trimmed V and J ends, which lost 4 bases and 1 base, there was a span of 9 bases. Germline values: CDR1 MDHEN, CDR2 SYDVKM. CDR3 size: 14 residues. The CDR3 spells CASSYPGGTDTQYF. The CDR3 region has the DNA TGTGCCAGCAGTTACCCCGGGGGCACAGATACGCAGTATTTT.

This clonotype appeared many times. The chain carries TRBV27 and TRBJ1-6; D unclear. CDR1 is MNHEY, CDR2 SMNVEV, per germline (reference sequence). The ends were cut back, 6 bases at V and 0 bases at J, with 9 bases in the middle. The CDR3 loop spans 15 amino acids. Here the CDR3 reads CASRPWLSYNSPLHF. In DNA, the CDR3 is TGTGCCAGCAGACCCTGGCTCTCCTATAATTCACCCCTCCACTTT.

This clonotype was detected only a few times. The chain has TRBV24-1 and TRBJ2-1; TRBD2 matches at 10 bases. This CDR3 has 19 residues. Germline CDR1 KGHDR, CDR2 SFDVKD. Losses at the gene ends were 5 bases for V and 5 bases for J; bases not matched to a gene: 17. The CDR3 nucleotides are TGTGCCACCAGTGTGGTGTCAGCGGGACTAGCGCCGAATGACAATGAGCAGTTCTTC. This gives the protein CATSVVSAGLAPNDNEQFF.